This T cell receptor (beta chain) was found in a study of T-cell reconstitution after alpha-beta-depleted transplantation in children. The V end lost 3 bases, the J end lost 7 bases, and 10 bases lay between the germline ends. The CDR3 contains 13 residues. Germline V gives CDR1 LGHNA, CDR2 YSLEER. This sample's TCRbeta library carried unique molecular identifier barcodes. TCRdb redid the calling of the PCR reads with MiXCR, one entry per CDR3 protein. In the table there are some 200,000 distinct CDR3 sequences, roughly a tenth of which are singletons. Study outcomes and limitations: One year post-transplant, T-cell counts and diversity were largely derived from T cells produced anew.

This clonotype appeared many times. The antigen remains unidentified. The genes are TRBV4-3 and TRBJ2-1; D may be TRBD2 (6 bases). The receptor was derived from a child younger than two with acute myeloid leukemia, due to receive a stem cell transplant. The sample was PBMCs, taken before TCRalphabeta/CD19-depleted stem cell transplant. CDR3 in amino acids: CASSQGLPNEQFF. The DNA of the CDR3 is TGCGCCAGCAGCCAGGGACTCCCGAATGAGCAGTTCTTC.